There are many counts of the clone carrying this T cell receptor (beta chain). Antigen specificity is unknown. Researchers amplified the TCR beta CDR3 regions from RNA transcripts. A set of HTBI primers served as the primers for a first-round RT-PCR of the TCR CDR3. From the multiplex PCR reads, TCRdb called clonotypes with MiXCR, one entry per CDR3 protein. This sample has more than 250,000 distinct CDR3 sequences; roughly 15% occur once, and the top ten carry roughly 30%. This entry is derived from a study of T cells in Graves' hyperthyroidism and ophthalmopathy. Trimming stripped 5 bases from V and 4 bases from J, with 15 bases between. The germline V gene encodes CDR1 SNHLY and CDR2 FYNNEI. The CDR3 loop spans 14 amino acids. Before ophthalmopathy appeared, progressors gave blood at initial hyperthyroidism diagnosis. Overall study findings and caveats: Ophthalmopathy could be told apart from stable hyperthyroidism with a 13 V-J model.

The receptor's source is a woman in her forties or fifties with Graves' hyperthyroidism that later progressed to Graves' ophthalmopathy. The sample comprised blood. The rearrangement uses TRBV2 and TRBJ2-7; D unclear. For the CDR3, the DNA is TGTGCCAGCAGTCAAGATCCAGCCTATTACGAGCAGTACTTC. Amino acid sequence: CASSQDPAYYEQYF.